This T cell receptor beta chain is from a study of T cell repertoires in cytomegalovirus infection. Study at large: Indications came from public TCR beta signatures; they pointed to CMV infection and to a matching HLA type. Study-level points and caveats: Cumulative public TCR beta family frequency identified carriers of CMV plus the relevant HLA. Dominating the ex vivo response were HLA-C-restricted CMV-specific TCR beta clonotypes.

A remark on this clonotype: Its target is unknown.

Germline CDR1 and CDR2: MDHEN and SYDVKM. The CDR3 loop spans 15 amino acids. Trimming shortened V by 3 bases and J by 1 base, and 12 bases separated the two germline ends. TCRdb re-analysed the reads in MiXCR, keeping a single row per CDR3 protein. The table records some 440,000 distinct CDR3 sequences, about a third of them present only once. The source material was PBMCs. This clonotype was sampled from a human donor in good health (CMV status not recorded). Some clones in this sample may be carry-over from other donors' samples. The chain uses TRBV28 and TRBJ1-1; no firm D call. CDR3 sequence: CASSFDGDRNTEAFF. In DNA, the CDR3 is TGTGCCAGCAGTTTTGATGGGGATAGGAACACTGAAGCTTTCTTT.